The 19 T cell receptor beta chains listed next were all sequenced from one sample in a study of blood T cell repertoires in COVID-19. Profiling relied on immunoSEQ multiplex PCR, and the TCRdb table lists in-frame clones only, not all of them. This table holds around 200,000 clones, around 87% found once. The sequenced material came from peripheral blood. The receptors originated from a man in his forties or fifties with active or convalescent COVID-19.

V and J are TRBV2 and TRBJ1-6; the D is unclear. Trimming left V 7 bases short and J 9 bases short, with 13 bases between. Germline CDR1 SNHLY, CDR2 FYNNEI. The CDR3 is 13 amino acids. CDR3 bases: TGTGCCAGCACGGGAGGGAGGGCTTCACCCCTCCACTTT. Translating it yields CASTGGRASPLHF.

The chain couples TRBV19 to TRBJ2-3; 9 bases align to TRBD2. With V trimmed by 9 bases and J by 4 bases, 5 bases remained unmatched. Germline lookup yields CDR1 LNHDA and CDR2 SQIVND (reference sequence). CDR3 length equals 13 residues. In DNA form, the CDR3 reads TGTGCCAGCCGCGGGGGGGCGTCAGATACGCAGTATTTT. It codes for CASRGGASDTQYF.

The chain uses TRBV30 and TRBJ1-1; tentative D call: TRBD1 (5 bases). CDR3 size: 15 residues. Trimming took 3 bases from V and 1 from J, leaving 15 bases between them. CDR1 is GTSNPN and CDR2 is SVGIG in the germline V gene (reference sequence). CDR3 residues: CAWRGETVTNTEAFF. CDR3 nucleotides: TGTGCCTGGAGGGGCGAGACAGTTACGAACACTGAAGCTTTCTTT.

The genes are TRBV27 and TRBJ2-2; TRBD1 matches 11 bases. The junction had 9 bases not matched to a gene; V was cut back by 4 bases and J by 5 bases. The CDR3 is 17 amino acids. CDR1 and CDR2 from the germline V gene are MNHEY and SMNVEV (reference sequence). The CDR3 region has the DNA TGTGCCAGCAGTTCCCTTGGACAGGGGGCAGGGACCGGGGAGCTGTTTTTT. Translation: CASSSLGQGAGTGELFF.

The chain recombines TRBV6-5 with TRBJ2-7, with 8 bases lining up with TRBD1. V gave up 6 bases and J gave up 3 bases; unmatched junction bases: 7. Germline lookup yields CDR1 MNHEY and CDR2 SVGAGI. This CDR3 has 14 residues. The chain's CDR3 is CASRELGQGYEQYF. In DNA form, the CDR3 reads TGTGCCAGCAGGGAGCTCGGACAGGGCTACGAGCAGTACTTC.

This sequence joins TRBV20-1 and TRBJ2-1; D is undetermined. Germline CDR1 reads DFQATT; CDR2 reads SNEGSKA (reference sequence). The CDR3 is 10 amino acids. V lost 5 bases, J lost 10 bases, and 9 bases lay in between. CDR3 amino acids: CSAGGPEQFF. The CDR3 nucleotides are TGCAGTGCTGGCGGTCCCGAGCAGTTCTTC.

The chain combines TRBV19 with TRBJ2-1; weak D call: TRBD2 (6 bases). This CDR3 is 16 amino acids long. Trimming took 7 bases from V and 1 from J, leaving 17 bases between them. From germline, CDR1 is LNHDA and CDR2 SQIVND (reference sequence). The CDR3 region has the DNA TGTGCCAGTAAGTTCGGAGGGCCCTCTTCCTACAATGAGCAGTTCTTC. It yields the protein CASKFGGPSSYNEQFF.

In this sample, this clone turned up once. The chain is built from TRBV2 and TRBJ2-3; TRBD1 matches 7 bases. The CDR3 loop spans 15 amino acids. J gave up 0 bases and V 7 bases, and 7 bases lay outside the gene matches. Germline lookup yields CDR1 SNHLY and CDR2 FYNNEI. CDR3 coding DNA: TGTGCCAGCAACGCCGGGACAGCTAGCACAGATACGCAGTATTTT. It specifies CASNAGTASTDTQYF.

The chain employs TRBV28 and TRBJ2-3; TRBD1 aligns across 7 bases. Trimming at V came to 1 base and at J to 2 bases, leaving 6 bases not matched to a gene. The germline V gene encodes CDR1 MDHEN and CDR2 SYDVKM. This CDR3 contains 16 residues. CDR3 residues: CASSLSFRGNTDTQYF. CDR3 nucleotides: TGTGCCAGCAGTTTATCCTTCAGGGGGAACACAGATACGCAGTATTTT.

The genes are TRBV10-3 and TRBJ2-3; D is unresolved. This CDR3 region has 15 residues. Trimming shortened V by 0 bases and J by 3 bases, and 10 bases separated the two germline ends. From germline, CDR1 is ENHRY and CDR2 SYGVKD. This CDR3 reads CAISESVAGTDTQYF. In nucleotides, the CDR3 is TGTGCCATCAGTGAGTCGGTCGCAGGTACAGATACGCAGTATTTT.

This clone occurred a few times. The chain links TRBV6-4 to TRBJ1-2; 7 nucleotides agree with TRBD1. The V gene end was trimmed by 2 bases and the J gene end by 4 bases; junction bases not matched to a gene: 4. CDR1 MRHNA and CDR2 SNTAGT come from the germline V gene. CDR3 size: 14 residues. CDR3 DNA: TGTGCCAGCAGTGACGACAGGGCCTCCTATGGCTACACCTTC. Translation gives CASSDDRASYGYTF.

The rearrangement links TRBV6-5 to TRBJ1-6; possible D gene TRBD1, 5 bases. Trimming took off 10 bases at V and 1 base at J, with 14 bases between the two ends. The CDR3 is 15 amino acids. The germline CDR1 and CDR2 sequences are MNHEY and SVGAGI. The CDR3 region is CATTRGVSYNSPLHF. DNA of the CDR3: TGTGCCACTACCCGGGGGGTATCCTATAATTCACCCCTCCACTTT.

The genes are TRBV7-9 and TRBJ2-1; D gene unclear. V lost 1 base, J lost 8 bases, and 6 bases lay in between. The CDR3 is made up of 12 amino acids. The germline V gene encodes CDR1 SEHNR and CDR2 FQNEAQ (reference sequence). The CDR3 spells CASSLGLYEQFF. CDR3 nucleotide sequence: TGTGCCAGCAGCTTAGGACTCTATGAGCAGTTCTTC.

In nucleotides, the CDR3 is TGTGCCTGGTCAACAGGCCTCGGGGGTGGCTACACCTTC. It is translated as CAWSTGLGGGYTF. The chain couples TRBV30 to TRBJ1-2, with TRBD1 as a possible D gene (5 bases). This CDR3 has 13 amino acids. Germline V gene sequence: CDR1 GTSNPN, CDR2 SVGIG (reference sequence). The V and J ends lost 5 bases and 7 bases respectively, with 17 bases between them.

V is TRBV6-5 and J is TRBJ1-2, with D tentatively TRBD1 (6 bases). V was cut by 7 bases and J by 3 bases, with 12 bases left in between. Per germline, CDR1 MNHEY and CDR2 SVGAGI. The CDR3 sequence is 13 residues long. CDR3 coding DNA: TGTGCCAGCACCACAGGGAAACACTATGGCTACACCTTC. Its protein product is CASTTGKHYGYTF.

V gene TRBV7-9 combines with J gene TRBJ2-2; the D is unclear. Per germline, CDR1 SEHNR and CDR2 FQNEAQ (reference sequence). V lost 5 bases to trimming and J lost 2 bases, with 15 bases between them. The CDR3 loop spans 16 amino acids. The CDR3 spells CASSPGPGRNTGELFF. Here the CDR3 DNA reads TGTGCCAGCAGCCCCGGTCCAGGCCGAAACACCGGGGAGCTGTTTTTT.

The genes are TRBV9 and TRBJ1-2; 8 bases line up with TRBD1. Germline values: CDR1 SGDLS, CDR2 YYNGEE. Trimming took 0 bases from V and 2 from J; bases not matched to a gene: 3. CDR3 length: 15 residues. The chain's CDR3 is CASSVGSGGNYGYTF. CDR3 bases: TGTGCCAGCAGCGTAGGATCAGGGGGCAACTATGGCTACACCTTC.

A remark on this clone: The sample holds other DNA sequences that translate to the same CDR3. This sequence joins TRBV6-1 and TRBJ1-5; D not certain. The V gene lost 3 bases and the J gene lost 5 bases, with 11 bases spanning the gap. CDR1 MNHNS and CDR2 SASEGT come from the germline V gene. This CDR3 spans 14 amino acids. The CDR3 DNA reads TGTGCCAGCAGTGAGGCAGGTGGATATCAGCCCCAGCATTTT. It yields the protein CASSEAGGYQPQHF.

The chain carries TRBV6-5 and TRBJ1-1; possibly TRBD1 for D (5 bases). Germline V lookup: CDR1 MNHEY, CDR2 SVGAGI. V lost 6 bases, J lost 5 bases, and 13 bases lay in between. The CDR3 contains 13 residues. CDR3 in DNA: TGTGCCAGCAGCGCGACCCACAGGACTGAAGCTTTCTTT. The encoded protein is CASSATHRTEAFF.